This TCR beta chain was captured in a study of T cells in Graves' hyperthyroidism and ophthalmopathy. Thyroid ultrasound, orbital computed tomography, clinical symptoms, and serum thyroxine and TRAb underpinned diagnoses. The CDR3 consists of 17 residues. Losses at the gene ends were 5 bases for V and 4 bases for J; bases not matched to a gene: 12. CDR1 is SGHAT and CDR2 is FQNNGV in the germline V gene. This clonotype has a count of ten or more. Template material for amplifying TCR beta CDR3 regions consisted of RNA transcripts. Using the HTBI primer set, a first-round RT-PCR was run on the TCR CDR3. TCRdb fed the multiplex PCR reads into MiXCR, producing one record per CDR3 protein. The table records about 350,000 distinct CDR3 sequences, over 11% of them present only once.

The material sequenced was blood. This sequence joins TRBV11-2 and TRBJ2-2; 8 positions match TRBD2. This TCR came from a woman younger than 45 with Graves' hyperthyroidism. CDR3: CASSLAYLAGFTGELFF. In DNA, the CDR3 is TGTGCCAGCAGCCTAGCGTATTTAGCGGGATTCACCGGGGAGCTGTTTTTT.